Detailed here is one T cell receptor beta chain. What it binds is unknown. The germline gives CDR1 SGHNT, CDR2 YYREEE (reference sequence). V was cut by 4 bases and J by 4 bases, with 23 bases left in between. The CDR3 sequence is 17 residues long. Data came from immunoSEQ multiplex PCR; TCRdb stores just in-frame clones and leaves some out. In the table there are almost 10,000 clones, around 89% of which are singletons. This record belongs to a study of T cells after posttransplantation cyclophosphamide. Study conclusions and caveats: Donor-recipient repertoire similarity was low at 1-2 months, rising over year one.

Sampled 1 year posttransplant, controls received myeloablative marrow transplants, methotrexate and a calcineurin inhibitor. The starting material was PBMCs, obtained 420 to 450 days after allogeneic stem cell transplant with calcineurin inhibitor and methotrexate. The clonotype originates from a male patient in his forties or fifties who received an allogeneic stem cell transplant from an unrelated donor, was CMV-positive, and had chronic GVHD only. Some T cells may trace back to the graft donor. The V and J genes are TRBV5-4 and TRBJ1-1; a weak D match, TRBD1 (5 bases). The CDR3 spells CASSQDLETALGTEAFF. The DNA of the CDR3 is TGTGCCAGCAGCCAAGATCTAGAGACAGCTCTGGGCACTGAAGCTTTCTTT.